Each of the 30 T cell receptor beta chains below was sequenced from the same sample in a study of blood T cells in healthy people across ages. Primed by a sample-barcoded 5' primer and a J-beta primer mix, a second PCR proceeded for roughly 6 to 12 cycles. TCRdb itself ran the 5' RACE reads through MiXCR, one entry per CDR3 protein. The sample lists 1.5 million to 2 million distinct CDR3 sequences; around half were seen once. Sequenced input: blood. All receptors derive from a middle-aged woman in good health.

This clonotype turned up a few times. The rearrangement links TRBV29-1 to TRBJ1-1, with D possibly being TRBD1 (5 bases). The CDR3 is 12 residues long. In germline, CDR1 is SQVTM, CDR2 ANQGSEA. The ends were cut back, 3 bases at V and 2 bases at J, with 7 bases in the middle. CDR3: CSVDRDNTEAFF. CDR3 nucleotides: TGCAGCGTTGACAGGGATAACACTGAAGCTTTCTTT.

Here the CDR3 reads CASSPGLGSSPLHF. The DNA for the CDR3 is TGTGCCAGCAGTCCCGGGCTGGGCAGTTCACCCCTCCACTTT. The genes are TRBV6-1 and TRBJ1-6, with no clear D. The CDR3 contains 14 residues. Between the trimmed V and J ends, which lost 5 bases and 9 bases, there was a span of 14 bases. CDR1 and CDR2 (germline): MNHNS, SASEGT.

This chain joins TRBV29-1 and TRBJ2-1; 7 bases are a match to TRBD1. The CDR3 covers 16 residues. Germline trimming cut 1 base from V and 4 bases from J; bases unmatched to any gene: 10. The V gene's germline CDR1 is SQVTM and CDR2 ANQGSEA. The CDR3 DNA follows: TGCAGCGTTGAAGGGACCGGGACAGAGCAGTACAATGAGCAGTTCTTC. Translated, it gives CSVEGTGTEQYNEQFF.

This clonotype was seen only a few times. The chain uses TRBV20-1 and TRBJ2-7; no definite D call. Germline assignment: CDR1 DFQATT and CDR2 SNEGSKA (reference sequence). CDR3 size: 15 residues. Trimming shortened V by 5 bases and J by 0 bases, and 17 bases separated the two germline ends. The CDR3 sequence: CSAYPLGRRSYEQYF. The CDR3 nucleotides are TGCAGTGCTTACCCACTCGGGCGGCGCTCCTACGAGCAGTACTTC.

Of note for this clonotype: Its ends do not fully match the called genes, so a read error is possible. This chain joins TRBV6-5 and TRBJ2-5; 7 bases align to TRBD2. Per the germline V gene, CDR1 is MNHEY and CDR2 is SVGAGI. The CDR3 runs 15 residues. The CDR3 DNA is TGTGCCAGCAGTATAATCGGGACTACCCAAAAGACCCAGTACTTC. Protein: CASSIIGTTQKTQYF.

This clonotype showed up just a few times. The rearrangement uses TRBV7-2 and TRBJ2-1; D is uncertain. Trimming shortened V by 5 bases and J by 8 bases, and 13 bases separated the two germline ends. This CDR3 is 13 amino acids long. Germline V gene sequence: CDR1 SGHTA, CDR2 FQGNSA. The CDR3 coding sequence is TGTGCCAGCAGCGCGGACCCCCTCGATGAGCAGTTCTTC. This encodes CASSADPLDEQFF.

CDR3 nucleotide sequence: TGTGCCATCAGTGAGGGCCTCTTAGGGTACAATGAGCAGTTCTTC. Protein: CAISEGLLGYNEQFF. This chain links TRBV10-3 with TRBJ2-1; D call uncertain. CDR1 ENHRY and CDR2 SYGVKD come from the germline V gene. V was trimmed by 2 bases and J by 4 bases, leaving 12 bases between them. The CDR3 spans 15 residues.

This rearrangement joins TRBV6-2 or TRBV6-3 to TRBJ2-5, with D maybe TRBD1 (6 bases). CDR3 length: 14 amino acids. Per germline, CDR1 MNHEY and CDR2 SVGEGT. The V end lost 8 bases, the J end lost 3 bases, and 16 bases lay between the germline ends. CDR3 region: CASVKGTLKETQYF. For the CDR3, the DNA is TGTGCCAGCGTCAAAGGGACATTGAAAGAGACCCAGTACTTC.

This chain links TRBV11-2 with TRBJ2-5, with a weak D call TRBD2 (5 bases). CDR1 is SGHAT and CDR2 is FQNNGV in the germline V gene. The CDR3 is 14 residues long. Trimming cost V 3 bases and J 4 bases, with 12 bases left between them. CDR3 coding DNA: TGTGCCAGCAGCTTGAGGGTTCTCGCAGAGACCCAGTACTTC. This codes for CASSLRVLAETQYF.

The J gene is TRBJ1-2, the V gene TRBV5-1; D unresolved. The CDR3 spans 15 residues. CDR1 is SGHRS, CDR2 YFSETQ, per germline. Trimming took off 4 bases at V and 0 bases at J, with 13 bases between the two ends. The CDR3 DNA sequence: TGCGCCAGCAGCATCAACAGTGGAGCTAACTATGGCTACACCTTC. As protein: CASSINSGANYGYTF.

V gene TRBV9 combines with J gene TRBJ2-5; TRBD1 aligns across 7 bases. Looked up from germline, CDR1 is SGDLS and CDR2 is YYNGEE. The J segment lost 13 bases and the V segment lost 3 bases, leaving 12 bases of the junction unmatched. This CDR3 has 13 residues. The CDR3 bases are TGTGCCAGCAGCGCTTCGTCGACAGGGATGACGTACTTC. Translation: CASSASSTGMTYF. The full variable domain, completed using reference TRBV9 and TRBJ2-5, is DSGVTQTPKHLITATGQRVTLRCSPRSGDLSVYWYQQSLDQGLQFLIQYYNGEERAKGNILERFSAQQFPDLHSELNLSSLELGDSALYFCASSASSTGMTYFGPGTRLLVL.

This clonotype was found a few times. In nucleotides, the CDR3 is TGTGCCAGCTCACCATCGACAGGGGTAGGAGGCTACACCTTC. Encoded protein: CASSPSTGVGGYTF. The genes are TRBV18 and TRBJ1-2; 8 bases agree with TRBD1. The CDR3 length is 14 residues. The V gene end was trimmed by 2 bases and the J gene end by 8 bases; junction bases not matched to a gene: 7. Germline V CDR1 and CDR2: KGHSH, LQKENI.

The CDR3 DNA reads TGCAGTGCTAGCCCCGGGACAGGGTTATTAGGCTACACCTTC. Translated: CSASPGTGLLGYTF. The chain combines TRBV20-1 with TRBJ1-2; 9 bases line up with TRBD1. The CDR3 sequence is 14 residues long. The ends lost 3 bases at V and 8 bases at J; junction bases unmatched: 10. The germline gives CDR1 DFQATT, CDR2 SNEGSKA (reference sequence).

This CDR3 is CSARGADPPQHF. The CDR3, as DNA: TGCAGTGCTAGAGGCGCTGATCCGCCCCAGCATTTT. The rearrangement joins TRBV20-1 to TRBJ1-5; the D is unclear. Germline V CDR1 and CDR2: DFQATT, SNEGSKA (reference sequence). V was cut by 1 base and J by 9 bases, with 10 bases left in between. The CDR3 extends over 12 amino acids.

The V call is TRBV7-2, the J call TRBJ1-5; TRBD1 might be the D (6 bases). Per germline, CDR1 SGHTA and CDR2 FQGNSA. This CDR3 has 18 amino acids. V shed 1 base and J shed 0 bases, with 16 bases lying between them. The chain's CDR3 is CASSLVSQGRDSNQPQHF. The CDR3 nucleotides read TGTGCCAGCAGCTTAGTAAGCCAGGGGAGGGATAGCAATCAGCCCCAGCATTTT.

In its sample, this clonotype was seen many times. The rearrangement links TRBV12-5 to TRBJ2-1; 8 positions match TRBD2. The CDR3 runs to 12 residues. Germline V gene lookup returns CDR1 LGHNT and CDR2 FRNRAP. For the CDR3, the DNA is TGTGCCAGCGGTCTAGCGGGCAATGAGCAGTTCTTC. Translated: CASGLAGNEQFF.

The V call is TRBV5-1, the J call TRBJ2-1; 11 bases match TRBD2. With V trimmed by 0 bases and J by 7 bases, 6 bases remained unmatched. The CDR3 spans 16 residues. Germline loops: CDR1 SGHRS, CDR2 YFSETQ. DNA of the CDR3: TGCGCCAGCAGCTTGGCTACTAGCGGGGGATTTAATGAGCAGTTCTTC. Its translation: CASSLATSGGFNEQFF. The full variable domain, rest sourced from reference TRBV5-1 and TRBJ2-1, is KAGVTQTPRYLIKTRGQQVTLSCSPISGHRSVSWYQQTPGQGLQFLFEYFSETQRNKGNFPGRFSGRQFSNSRSEMNVSTLELGDSALYLCASSLATSGGFNEQFFGPGTRLTVL.

The rearrangement links TRBV6-6 to TRBJ2-6, with 10 bases that match TRBD1. Germline V gene lookup returns CDR1 MNHNY and CDR2 SVGAGI (reference sequence). The CDR3 spans 17 residues. Losses at the gene ends were 4 bases for V and 4 bases for J; bases not matched to a gene: 7. CDR3 residues: CASSFGTGAEGANVLTF. Here the CDR3 DNA reads TGTGCCAGCAGTTTTGGGACAGGGGCGGAGGGGGCCAACGTCCTGACTTTC.

V and J are TRBV28 and TRBJ1-2; TRBD1 is a possible D gene (5 bases). Per germline, CDR1 MDHEN and CDR2 SYDVKM. The CDR3 is 11 amino acids. DNA of the CDR3: TGTCGAGGGGTCGGAGGCTATGGCTACACCTTC. Residues: CRGVGGYGYTF.

This clonotype was observed a handful of times. The V call is TRBV27, the J call TRBJ1-2; TRBD1 matches 8 bases. J lost 4 bases, V lost 6 bases, and 7 bases had no gene match. Germline V CDR1 and CDR2: MNHEY, SMNVEV (reference sequence). CDR3 length: 14 amino acids. The CDR3 region is CASSSRDRLYGYTF. In nucleotides, the CDR3 is TGTGCCAGCAGCTCCCGGGACAGGCTCTATGGCTACACCTTC.

This rearrangement joins TRBV5-1 to TRBJ2-1; TRBD2 agrees at 12 bases. Germline-derived CDR1 and CDR2 are SGHRS and YFSETQ. V shed 4 bases and J 3 bases; nucleotides not matched to a gene: 2. This CDR3 has 15 amino acids. In DNA, the CDR3 is TGCGCCAGCAGCCGACTAGCGGGGGACTACAATGAGCAGTTCTTC. Its protein product is CASSRLAGDYNEQFF.

V is TRBV12-3 or TRBV12-4 and J is TRBJ2-1, with D perhaps matching TRBD1 or TRBD2 (6 bases each). The CDR3 length is 15 residues. V shed 3 bases and J shed 4 bases, with 13 bases lying between them. CDR3 DNA: TGTGCCAGCAGTTTGGGAGGACAGCCGTACAATGAGCAGTTCTTC. Its protein is CASSLGGQPYNEQFF.

The table lists this clonotype with a few counts. This chain joins TRBV3-1 and TRBJ2-5; the D is unclear. V lost 0 bases to trimming and J lost 2 bases, with 10 bases between them. Germline CDR1 LGHDT, CDR2 YNNKEL (reference sequence). The CDR3 sequence is 15 residues long. The CDR3 here is CASSQDPALQETQYF. The CDR3 DNA is TGTGCCAGCAGCCAAGATCCGGCGCTACAAGAGACCCAGTACTTC.

This clonotype was observed a few times. The chain has TRBV5-5 and TRBJ1-2, with 9 bases that match TRBD1. Germline-derived CDR1 and CDR2 are SGHKS and YYEKEE (reference sequence). Trimming cost V 4 bases and J 2 bases; bases outside gene matches: 6. The CDR3 is made up of 15 amino acids. DNA for the CDR3: TGTGCCAGCAGCGCAAAAGACAGGGGGAACTATGGCTACACCTTC. Translating gives CASSAKDRGNYGYTF.

The V call is TRBV13, the J call TRBJ2-5, with D tentatively TRBD2 (5 bases). Trimming took off 5 bases at V and 3 bases at J, with 10 bases between the two ends. Germline values: CDR1 PRHDT, CDR2 FYEKMQ (reference sequence). The CDR3 sequence is 13 residues long. The CDR3 spells CASSTDYKETQYF. The CDR3, as DNA: TGTGCCAGCAGCACCGACTATAAAGAGACCCAGTACTTC.

In its sample, this clonotype was seen once. The rearrangement joins TRBV6-2 or TRBV6-3 to TRBJ2-7; D perhaps matches TRBD2 (6 bases). Trimming pared 5 bases from V and 6 bases from J, leaving 17 bases between. Per the germline V gene, CDR1 is MNHEY and CDR2 is SVGEGT. The CDR3 is made up of 14 amino acids. CDR3 in DNA: TGTGCCAGCAGTCTCACCCAAAAGACTAGCGAGCAGTACTTC. Amino acids: CASSLTQKTSEQYF.

The rearrangement uses TRBV4-3 and TRBJ2-5; the D gene is possibly TRBD1 (5 bases). The better agreement between TRBJ2-7 and the DNA end casts doubt on the J call. CDR1 is LGHNA, CDR2 YSLEER, per germline. The CDR3 is made up of 13 amino acids. DNA of the CDR3: TGCGCCAGCAGCCAAACACAGGAATACGAGCAGTACTTC. It codes for CASSQTQEYEQYF.

The chain joins TRBV6-5 to TRBJ2-6; the match to TRBD1 covers 8 bases. CDR1 MNHEY and CDR2 SVGAGI come from the germline V gene. The CDR3 runs 16 residues. Unmatched junction bases numbered 9, after V lost 8 bases and J lost 3 bases. In DNA, the CDR3 is TGTGCCAGCGCCCCGAGGACAGGGTTTGGGGCCAACGTCCTGACTTTC. It translates to CASAPRTGFGANVLTF.

V gene TRBV13 combines with J gene TRBJ2-5, with D perhaps matching TRBD1 or TRBD2 (5 bases each). This CDR3 contains 15 residues. Deletions cut 4 bases from V and 11 bases from J, with 23 bases between. Looked up from germline, CDR1 is PRHDT and CDR2 is FYEKMQ (reference sequence). CDR3 DNA: TGTGCCAGCAGCTCCGGGACCCCGATCTACAATGAGCAGTACTTC. This encodes CASSSGTPIYNEQYF.

This clonotype was found once. The chain recombines TRBV10-3 with TRBJ2-1; D is perhaps TRBD1 (6 bases). V lost 7 bases and J lost 0, with 7 bases in between. The CDR3 length is 13 residues. The V gene's germline CDR1 is ENHRY and CDR2 SYGVKD. The CDR3 reads CAIMDSSYNEQFF. The CDR3 DNA is TGTGCCATCATGGACAGCTCCTACAATGAGCAGTTCTTC.